This is a list of T cell receptor beta chains from one sample in a study of persistence of HIV-infected CD4 T cells. Profiling relied on immunoSEQ multiplex PCR, and the TCRdb table lists in-frame clones only, not all of them. The sample lists 36,000 or so clones, 82% occurring once. These receptors have no known antigen. The sample was cultured CD4+ T cells from PBMCs, taken from a patient who received antiretroviral therapy. All receptors come from an adult with HIV. The donor label of this sample is uncertain. Both conserved end residues are part of each CDR3. A D gene is named only where the DNA matches it firmly. Some rows mark clone size as missing; the rest say once, few, many or name a class of expanded clone.

>NA|TRBV18|NA|TRBJ2-2
TGTGCCAGCTCACCCCTCGCCGGGGAGCTGTTTTTT
CASSPLAGELFF
>NA|TRBV2|NA|TRBJ2-5
TGTGCCAGCAGTGGTAGAGGACGGAATCAAGAGACCCAGTACTTC
CASSGRGRNQETQYF
>NA|TRBV11-3|NA|TRBJ2-6
TGTGCCAGCAGCCCGTCGAGGCATTCTGGGGCCAACGTCCTGACTTTC
CASSPSRHSGANVLTF
>NA|TRBV9|NA|TRBJ1-1
TGTGCCAGCAGCCCGCTCGCGTCCGGAGGGAACACTGAAGCTTTCTTT
CASSPLASGGNTEAFF
>NA|TRBV2|NA|TRBJ2-3
TGTGCCAGCAGACGAGGGGGGGCGAGAAACACAGATACGCAGTATTTT
CASRRGGARNTDTQYF
>TRBD2|TRBV4-2|NA|TRBJ2-3
TGTGCCAGCAGCCAAGAACCAGGCCTAGCGGGGACGGATACGCAGTATTTT
CASSQEPGLAGTDTQYF
>NA|TRBV5-1|NA|TRBJ1-1
TGCGCCAGCAGCCCCGGACAGCGGTGGAACACTGAAGCTTTCTTT
CASSPGQRWNTEAFF
>NA|TRBV5-1|NA|TRBJ1-5
TGCGCCAGCAGCCCCGGAAGGGGGAATCAGCCCCAGCATTTT
CASSPGRGNQPQHF
>NA|TRBV10-3|NA|TRBJ2-5
TGTGCCATCAGGCAGGGAAGACAAGAGACCCAGTACTTC
CAIRQGRQETQYF
>NA|TRBV5-6|NA|TRBJ2-7
TGTGCCAGCAGGCGTATACAGTCGCCCTACGAGCAGTACTTC
CASRRIQSPYEQYF
>NA|TRBV19|NA|TRBJ2-4
TGTGCCAGTAGTACCCCGACAGGCCTAGTTGACATTCAGTACTTC
CASSTPTGLVDIQYF
>NA|TRBV6-1|NA|TRBJ2-6
TGTGCCAGCAGTGAACAGGCAGGCCACTCTGGGGCCAACGTCCTGACTTTC
CASSEQAGHSGANVLTF
>NA|TRBV27|NA|TRBJ2-1
TGTGCCACCCAAGACGGGGTGGGTGAGCAGTTCTTC
CATQDGVGEQFF
>NA|TRBV3-1/TRBV3-2|NA|TRBJ2-3
TGTGCCAGCAGCCAAGAGTTACTAACCGGAACCCTTAGCACAGATACGCAGTATTTT
CASSQELLTGTLSTDTQYF
>NA|TRBV12-3/TRBV12-4|NA|TRBJ1-2
TGTGCCAGCAGTTTTGTGGCTGGCTATGGCTACACCTTC
CASSFVAGYGYTF
>TRBD1|TRBV19|NA|TRBJ2-1
TGTGCCAGTAGTATGCTGACAGGGCATGAGCTTTCGTACAATGAGCAGTTCTTC
CASSMLTGHELSYNEQFF
>NA|TRBV7-9|NA|TRBJ2-7
TGTGCCAGCAGCCCCGGGACGGTAAGCTCCTACGAGCAGTACTTC
CASSPGTVSSYEQYF
>NA|TRBV12-5|few|TRBJ2-2
TGTGCTAGTGGCCCCAGGGGTCCCGGGGAGCTGTTTTTT
CASGPRGPGELFF
>NA|TRBV7-3|NA|TRBJ1-1
TGTGCCAGCAGCCCCGCAGGGACGAACACTGAAGCTTTCTTT
CASSPAGTNTEAFF
>NA|TRBV28|NA|TRBJ1-5
TGTGCCAGCAGCCCCTTGGGGGGCCAAAAAGCCCAGCATTTT
CASSPLGGQKAQHF
>NA|TRBV6-5|few|TRBJ1-1
TGTGCCAGCAGCAACCGGCGACGGGGCACTGAAGCTTTCTTT
CASSNRRRGTEAFF
>TRBD1|TRBV5-4|NA|TRBJ1-4
TGTGCCAGCAGCTTGGGTCTCCGACAGGGGGATGAAAAACTGTTTTTT
CASSLGLRQGDEKLFF
>NA|TRBV18|NA|TRBJ2-1
TGTGCCAGCTCACTTGACAGGCTGCCGAACAATGAGCAGTTCTTC
CASSLDRLPNNEQFF
>TRBD2|TRBV10-1|NA|TRBJ2-3
TGCGCCAGCAGTGACGGGGTCGCGGGGGGGCAAGATACGCAGTATTTT
CASSDGVAGGQDTQYF
>TRBD1|TRBV4-1|NA|TRBJ1-1
TGCGCCAGCAGCCATGCCGACAGGGAGTCTGAAGCTTTCTTT
CASSHADRESEAFF
>NA|TRBV5-4|once|TRBJ1-1
TGTGCCAGCAGCTTTAAGAGGAACACTGAAGCTTTCTTT
CASSFKRNTEAFF
>NA|TRBV29-1|NA|TRBJ1-1
TGCAGCGTTGACGCCGGCGCCGCGAGGGGAGCTTTCTTT
CSVDAGAARGAFF
>TRBD1|TRBV30|NA|TRBJ2-1
TGTGCCTGGAGTAGGGACAGGTCCTCCTACAATGAGCAGTTCTTC
CAWSRDRSSYNEQFF
>TRBD1|TRBV19|NA|TRBJ1-2
TGTGCCAGTAGTATCGAGGACAGGGCTTATGGCTACACCTTC
CASSIEDRAYGYTF
>NA|TRBV27|few|TRBJ2-6
TGTGCCAGCAGTCACCGGGACCCCCAATTAGGACCTGGGGCCAACGTCCTGACTTTC
CASSHRDPQLGPGANVLTF
>TRBD1|TRBV11-3|once|TRBJ2-3
TGTGCCAGCAGCCCCTCGGCGGGACAGGGTACGGATACGCAGTATTTT
CASSPSAGQGTDTQYF
>TRBD1|TRBV19|NA|TRBJ2-1
TGTGCCACGAAACACCGGGACAGGGCAGCTGAGCAGTTCTTC
CATKHRDRAAEQFF
>TRBD2|TRBV27|once|TRBJ2-3
TGTGCCAGCAGTTTATCGAGTTTGAGGCAACGGGGGGGGTTCGATACGCAGTATTTT
CASSLSSLRQRGGFDTQYF
>NA|TRBV4-1|NA|TRBJ2-3
TGCGCCAGCAGCATCCGCGGGACCACGAGCACAGATACGCAGTATTTT
CASSIRGTTSTDTQYF
>NA|TRBV5-1|medium-sized|TRBJ1-3
TGCGCCAGCAGCTTGGCGGGTTCCGGGTCTGGAAACACCATATATTTT
CASSLAGSGSGNTIYF
>NA|TRBV6-1|NA|TRBJ1-6
TGTGCCAGCAGTCACCTTAGAGGCCTCCACTTT
CASSHLRGLHF
>TRBD1|TRBV10-3|NA|TRBJ1-4
TGTGCCATCAGTGAGGCAGGGGGCTCAACTAATGAAAAACTGTTTTTT
CAISEAGGSTNEKLFF
>NA|TRBV6-5|NA|TRBJ1-3
TGTGCCAGCAGCCGCGGTTTGTCGGGAAACACCATATATTTT
CASSRGLSGNTIYF
>TRBD1|TRBV6-5|NA|TRBJ1-2
TGTGCCAGCGGAAACCGACAGGGCTCCGGGGGCTACACCTTC
CASGNRQGSGGYTF
>NA|TRBV30|NA|TRBJ2-1
TGTGCCTGGGTGAGCGGCCCCTACAATGAGCAGTTCTTC
CAWVSGPYNEQFF
>NA|TRBV29-1|NA|TRBJ2-6
TGCAGCTTCCGGGACACCACCTCTGGGGCCAACGTCCTGACTTTC
CSFRDTTSGANVLTF
>NA|TRBV5-1|NA|TRBJ1-2
TGCGCCAGCAGCTTGGCCTTGGGTGACTATGGCTACACCTTC
CASSLALGDYGYTF
>TRBD1|TRBV3-1/TRBV3-2|NA|TRBJ1-1
TGTGCCAGCAGCCAAGGGACAGGAGGTGAAGCTTTCTTT
CASSQGTGGEAFF
>TRBD2|TRBV24-1|NA|TRBJ2-5
TGTGCCACCAGTGCGCTAGCGGGGGGTGGAGAGACCCAGTACTTC
CATSALAGGGETQYF
>TRBD2|TRBV6-4|NA|TRBJ2-3
TGTGCCAGCAGGCCGGGACTAGCGTCAGATACGCAGTATTTT
CASRPGLASDTQYF
>NA|TRBV18|NA|TRBJ2-2
TGTGCCAGCTCTCGAACAGGGAAAGAGGAGCTGTTTTTT
CASSRTGKEELFF
>NA|TRBV6-1|NA|TRBJ1-4
TGTGCCAGCAGTGACCACCTTAATGAAAAACTGTTTTTT
CASSDHLNEKLFF
>NA|TRBV15|NA|TRBJ2-5
TGTGCCACCAGCATTGGGGTCTCGGAGACCCAGTACTTC
CATSIGVSETQYF